The 26 T cell receptor beta chains in this list originate from one sample, sequenced in a study of T cells in Graves' hyperthyroidism and ophthalmopathy. Amplification of TCR beta CDR3 regions was performed using RNA transcripts as template. TCR CDR3 underwent first-round RT-PCR with the HTBI primer set. TCRdb reprocessed the multiplex PCR reads via MiXCR and lists one record per CDR3 protein. Here the sample spans more than 450,000 distinct CDR3 sequences, approximately 15% being singletons. The sequencing input was blood. The receptors here all came from a woman aged 40-49 years with Graves' hyperthyroidism.

The V call is TRBV27, the J call TRBJ1-2; D gene uncertain. This CDR3 is built from 14 residues. From germline, CDR1 is MNHEY and CDR2 SMNVEV (reference sequence). Trimming shortened V by 5 bases and J by 2 bases, and 12 bases separated the two germline ends. CDR3 coding DNA: TGTGCCAGCAGTGATTTGAACATCAACTATGGCTACACCTTC. It yields the protein CASSDLNINYGYTF.

This clonotype was seen a handful of times. The V call is TRBV7-2, the J call TRBJ1-3; D may be TRBD1 (6 bases). This CDR3 is built from 15 residues. Per the germline V gene, CDR1 is SGHTA and CDR2 is FQGNSA. V was trimmed by 4 bases and J by 3 bases, leaving 13 bases between them. For the CDR3, the DNA is TGTGCCAGCAGCTCCTCCGGGACAATTGGAAACACCATATATTTT. It specifies CASSSSGTIGNTIYF. The full variable domain, rest sourced from reference TRBV7-2 and TRBJ1-3, is GAGVSQSPSNKVTEKGKDVELRCDPISGHTALYWYRQSLGQGLEFLIYFQGNSAPDKSGLPSDRFSAERTGGSVSTLTIQRTQQEDSAVYLCASSSSGTIGNTIYFGEGSWLTVV.

This clonotype appeared many times. This chain links TRBV7-6 with TRBJ2-3; TRBD1 or TRBD2 may be the D gene (5 bases each). With 2 bases removed from V and 2 bases from J, the gap between germline ends came to 11 bases. Germline CDR1 SGHVS, CDR2 FNYEAQ. The CDR3 is 15 amino acids. In DNA, the CDR3 is TGTGCCAGCAGCTTACAGGCAGGGACCACAGATACGCAGTATTTT. This sequence encodes CASSLQAGTTDTQYF.

This clonotype came up a few times. The chain joins TRBV6-1 to TRBJ1-4, with 9 bases lining up with TRBD1. Germline lookup yields CDR1 MNHNS and CDR2 SASEGT. V lost 7 bases to trimming and J lost 8 bases; unmatched junction nucleotides: 8. CDR3 length equals 14 residues. The CDR3 sequence: CASTQQGAREKLFF. CDR3 bases: TGTGCCAGCACCCAACAGGGGGCTCGGGAAAAACTGTTTTTT.

This clonotype was seen ten or more times. The chain carries TRBV28 and TRBJ2-3; 12 bases are a match to TRBD2. The CDR3 extends over 16 amino acids. The trim removed 5 bases at V and 3 bases at J, leaving 6 bases unmatched. The germline V gene has CDR1 MDHEN and CDR2 SYDVKM. The chain's CDR3 is CASSPTSGRWTDTQYF. DNA for the CDR3: TGTGCCAGCAGTCCAACTAGCGGGAGGTGGACAGATACGCAGTATTTT.

This clonotype was seen a handful of times. The rearrangement links TRBV7-2 to TRBJ2-7; 9 bases align to TRBD1. Trimming cost V 5 bases and J 2 bases; bases outside gene matches: 10. The CDR3 extends over 16 amino acids. The germline V gene encodes CDR1 SGHTA and CDR2 FQGNSA. Here the CDR3 reads CASSLSPGQGTYEQYF. CDR3 DNA sequence: TGTGCCAGCAGCCTCTCCCCGGGACAGGGAACCTACGAGCAGTACTTC. Combining the CDR3 with reference TRBV7-2 and TRBJ2-7 gives the whole variable domain GAGVSQSPSNKVTEKGKDVELRCDPISGHTALYWYRQSLGQGLEFLIYFQGNSAPDKSGLPSDRFSAERTGGSVSTLTIQRTQQEDSAVYLCASSLSPGQGTYEQYFGPGTRLTVT.

V usage is TRBV19 and J usage is TRBJ1-1; 8 bases are a match to TRBD1. With 6 bases clipped from V and 9 bases from J, the junction kept 9 bases outside the gene matches. The CDR3 totals 13 residues. Germline CDR1 reads LNHDA; CDR2 reads SQIVND (reference sequence). The CDR3 loop reads CASRSTGAAKAFF. In nucleotides, the CDR3 is TGTGCCAGTAGATCGACAGGGGCGGCGAAAGCTTTCTTT.

This clonotype showed up many times. V usage is TRBV28 and J usage is TRBJ2-5, with 13 bases matching TRBD2. CDR3 length equals 18 residues. Trimming cost V 4 bases and J 0 bases; bases outside gene matches: 8. In germline, CDR1 is MDHEN, CDR2 SYDVKM. CDR3 in amino acids: CASSSLGLAGVHQETQYF. The CDR3 DNA reads as TGTGCCAGCAGTTCCCTCGGACTAGCGGGAGTTCACCAAGAGACCCAGTACTTC.

This clonotype was counted a few times. V usage is TRBV29-1 and J usage is TRBJ2-5; D might be TRBD1 (5 bases). CDR1 is SQVTM, CDR2 ANQGSEA, per germline. Trimming shortened V by 7 bases and J by 0 bases, and 12 bases separated the two germline ends. The CDR3 is made up of 13 amino acids. The CDR3 spells CSGNRQNQETQYF. The DNA for the CDR3 is TGCAGCGGGAACCGACAGAACCAAGAGACCCAGTACTTC.

About this clonotype itself: This may be a read error: a much more frequent sequence differs by one nucleotide. V is TRBV12-3 or TRBV12-4 and J is TRBJ2-1; TRBD2 matches 8 bases. The J segment lost 9 bases and the V segment lost 6 bases, leaving 13 bases of the junction unmatched. The CDR3 length is 15 residues. The CDR3: CASRQSGSPMSEQFF. As DNA, the CDR3 is TGTGCCAGCAGACAAAGCGGGAGCCCGATGAGTGAGCAGTTCTTC.

This clonotype was observed at least ten times. The chain couples TRBV5-1 to TRBJ2-5; no clear D. The CDR3 sequence is 13 residues long. Trimming shortened V by 0 bases and J by 4 bases, and 7 bases separated the two germline ends. Germline V gene sequence: CDR1 SGHRS, CDR2 YFSETQ. In nucleotides, the CDR3 is TGCGCCAGCAGCTTGGAGGCGGTAGAGACCCAGTACTTC. It yields the protein CASSLEAVETQYF.

The J gene is TRBJ1-3, the V gene TRBV6-6; D not certain. Trimming removed 2 bases at V and 0 bases at J, with 5 bases between. Germline CDR1 is MNHNY and CDR2 is SVGAGI (reference sequence). This CDR3 is built from 14 residues. CDR3 nucleotide sequence: TGTGCCAGCAGTTACCGCTACTCTGGAAACACCATATATTTT. Its protein product is CASSYRYSGNTIYF.

This clonotype was recorded at least ten times. The chain combines TRBV7-8 with TRBJ1-5; D is uncertain. The germline V gene has CDR1 SGHVS and CDR2 FQNEAQ. Trimming took 4 bases from V and 4 from J, leaving 11 bases between them. The CDR3 totals 14 residues. The CDR3: CASSSLDWNQPQHF. The CDR3, as DNA: TGTGCCAGCAGCTCCCTTGACTGGAATCAGCCCCAGCATTTT.

This rearrangement joins TRBV12-3 or TRBV12-4 to TRBJ2-2, with D possibly matching TRBD2 (7 bases). The ends were cut back, 5 bases at V and 7 bases at J, with 17 bases in the middle. The CDR3 is 15 residues long. CDR3 loop: CASSVIRGAGGELFF. CDR3 bases: TGTGCCAGCAGTGTAATCCGGGGGGCGGGCGGGGAGCTGTTTTTT.

On this clonotype itself: One end of the junction is discordant with germline, which a read error may explain. The gene calls are TRBV4-1 and TRBJ2-2; D unresolved. CDR1 is MGHRA, CDR2 YSYEKL, per germline. The CDR3 length is 15 residues. This CDR3 reads CAGSQATSDTGELFF. CDR3 DNA sequence: TGCGCCGGCAGCCAAGCGACCAGCGATACCGGGGAGCTGTTTTTT.

This clonotype was detected only a few times. The rearrangement uses TRBV12-3 or TRBV12-4 and TRBJ2-7; no clear D gene. The CDR3 runs to 15 residues. The V gene lost 4 bases and the J gene lost 1 base, with 14 bases spanning the gap. The CDR3 protein is CASSSLVGISYEQYF. CDR3 in DNA: TGTGCCAGCAGTTCCTTAGTTGGAATATCCTACGAGCAGTACTTC.

In its sample, this clonotype was seen many times. The V call is TRBV5-4, the J call TRBJ2-3; the D gene is possibly TRBD2 (5 bases). The ends were cut back, 0 bases at V and 4 bases at J, with 12 bases in the middle. CDR1 is SGHNT, CDR2 YYREEE, per germline (reference sequence). The CDR3 consists of 15 residues. The CDR3 coding sequence is TGTGCCAGCAGCTTGGGGGCCGAGGGATCAGATACGCAGTATTTT. Its protein product is CASSLGAEGSDTQYF.

This clonotype was counted ten times or more. This chain uses TRBV28 with TRBJ1-1, with D possibly matching TRBD1 (5 bases). The ends were cut back, 7 bases at V and 5 bases at J, with 17 bases in the middle. The CDR3 covers 14 residues. Germline assignment: CDR1 MDHEN and CDR2 SYDVKM. CDR3 loop: CASIPGTWETEAFF. For the CDR3, the DNA is TGTGCCAGCATCCCTGGGACCTGGGAGACTGAAGCTTTCTTT.

The chain has TRBV7-2 and TRBJ2-7, with TRBD1 identical over 11 bases. The CDR3 loop spans 14 amino acids. CDR1 and CDR2 (germline): SGHTA, FQGNSA. Unmatched junction bases numbered 6, after V lost 5 bases and J lost 6 bases. The CDR3 here is CASSQDRGRIEQYF. The CDR3 nucleotides read TGTGCCAGCAGCCAGGACAGGGGGCGGATCGAGCAGTACTTC. The full variable domain, with the rest looked up from reference TRBV7-2 and TRBJ2-7, is GAGVSQSPSNKVTEKGKDVELRCDPISGHTALYWYRQSLGQGLEFLIYFQGNSAPDKSGLPSDRFSAERTGGSVSTLTIQRTQQEDSAVYLCASSQDRGRIEQYFGPGTRLTVT.

The chain recombines TRBV18 with TRBJ2-5, with D possibly TRBD2 on 6 matching bases. V was pared by 0 bases and J by 2 bases, with 25 bases between. Germline V lookup: CDR1 KGHSH, CDR2 LQKENI. The CDR3 has 20 residues. CDR3 DNA sequence: TGTGCCAGCTCACCACCGATCCGGGCCGAGACGGGAGCCGAACAAGAGACCCAGTACTTC. It codes for CASSPPIRAETGAEQETQYF.

This clonotype was counted a few times. Just one base apart from a much larger clone, this may be a read error. The V call is TRBV28, the J call TRBJ1-5; D is undetermined. V was trimmed by 4 bases and J by 6 bases, leaving 10 bases between them. The germline V gene encodes CDR1 MDHEN and CDR2 SYDVKM. The CDR3 has 13 amino acids. CDR3 in amino acids: CASSSGSSQPQHF. The CDR3 bases are TGTGCCAGCAGTTCGGGGTCCAGTCAGCCCCAGCATTTT. The whole variable domain, remainder taken from reference TRBV28 and TRBJ1-5, is DVKVTQSSRYLVKRTGEKVFLECVQDMDHENMFWYRQDPGLGLRLIYFSYDVKMKEKGDIPEGYSVSREKKERFSLILESASTNQTSMYLCASSSGSSQPQHFGDGTRLSIL.

This clonotype was recorded only once. The germline gene is not matched at one end of the junction; a read error may be the cause. The CDR3 DNA reads as TGCGCCGGCAGCTTGGAGCGGAGGAGCTCCTACGAGCAGTACTTC. Its protein product is CAGSLERRSSYEQYF. J is TRBJ2-7 and V is TRBV5-1; a possible D gene is TRBD2 (5 bases). Germline lookup yields CDR1 SGHRS and CDR2 YFSETQ. CDR3 length: 15 residues.

This clonotype was seen ten or more times. The chain links TRBV15 to TRBJ2-1, with unresolved D. CDR3 length equals 13 residues. The V end lost 5 bases, the J end lost 8 bases, and 13 bases lay between the germline ends. CDR1 LNHNV and CDR2 YYDKDF come from the germline V gene (reference sequence). The CDR3, as DNA: TGTGCCACCAGCCCAAAAGAGATGGATGAGCAGTTCTTC. As protein: CATSPKEMDEQFF.

This clonotype was recorded many times. The DNA of the CDR3 is TGTGCCAGCAGTGACGGCGCTACTGGTACTAATGAAAAACTGTTTTTT. The encoded protein is CASSDGATGTNEKLFF. V is TRBV6-1 and J is TRBJ1-4; D remains ambiguous. Germline values: CDR1 MNHNS, CDR2 SASEGT. The CDR3 is made up of 16 amino acids. V was trimmed by 3 bases and J by 2 bases, leaving 13 bases between them.

The sample holds a few counts of this clonotype. DNA of the CDR3: TGCGCCACCAGTCGGGGTACGGATGGGGAGCTGTTTTTT. Encoded protein: CATSRGTDGELFF. This chain joins TRBV5-1 and TRBJ2-2, with D possibly TRBD2 on 5 matching bases. CDR3 size: 13 residues. The germline CDR1 and CDR2 sequences are SGHRS and YFSETQ. V dropped 9 bases and J dropped 8 bases, with 17 bases sitting between them.

In this sample, this clonotype turned up a few times. The chain recombines TRBV9 with TRBJ2-5, with D unclear. Germline-derived CDR1 and CDR2 are SGDLS and YYNGEE. Trimming stripped 2 bases from V and 3 bases from J, with 14 bases between. The CDR3 sequence is 15 residues long. The CDR3 nucleotides read TGTGCCAGCAGCGTGGAAGGTTCAAGGGAAGAGACCCAGTACTTC. Residues: CASSVEGSREETQYF. Variable domain in full (rest from reference TRBV9 and TRBJ2-5): DSGVTQTPKHLITATGQRVTLRCSPRSGDLSVYWYQQSLDQGLQFLIQYYNGEERAKGNILERFSAQQFPDLHSELNLSSLELGDSALYFCASSVEGSREETQYFGPGTRLLVL.